This T cell receptor (beta chain) was sequenced for a study of cytomegalovirus exposure and HLA in healthy donors. CDR1 LNHDA and CDR2 SQIVND come from the germline V gene (reference sequence). Trimming took off 4 bases at V and 2 bases at J, with 15 bases between the two ends. CDR3 length: 15 residues. TCRdb keeps only in-frame clones here, not all; method: immunoSEQ multiplex PCR. The sample holds hundreds of thousands of clones, 86% seen once. The material sequenced was PBMCs. The clonotype comes from a woman aged 18-35 years in good health and CMV-seronegative. V usage is TRBV19 and J usage is TRBJ2-7, with D tentatively TRBD2 (5 bases). The CDR3 is CASSNQPRRTYEQYF. CDR3 DNA: TGTGCCAGTAGTAACCAGCCTAGGAGGACCTACGAGCAGTACTTC.